One and the same sample provided the 14 T cell receptor beta chains below, sequenced in a study of technical replicates of blood from a handful of donors. Profiled with immunoSEQ multiplex PCR; TCRdb holds only in-frame clones, not every one. Here the sample spans some 80,000 clones, 90% to 97% being singletons. Sequencing was performed on T cells isolated from PBMCs. The receptors here all came from a human donor in good health.

This chain joins TRBV27 and TRBJ2-7, with TRBD2 matching over 12 bases. Losses at the gene ends were 4 bases for V and 0 bases for J; bases not matched to a gene: 7. This CDR3 comprises 17 residues. CDR1 and CDR2 from the germline V gene are MNHEY and SMNVEV (reference sequence). The CDR3 DNA reads as TGTGCCAGCAGTTCTCCTTCTAGCGGGAGGGCCTCCTACGAGCAGTACTTC. Protein: CASSSPSSGRASYEQYF.

On this clone: At one end the junction does not follow the germline gene, possibly because of a read error. The rearrangement links TRBV6-5 to TRBJ2-7, with TRBD1 matching over 7 bases. The CDR3 is 16 residues long. CDR1 is MNHEY and CDR2 is SVGAGI in the germline V gene. The CDR3 here is CASSYYSQGINYEQYF. As DNA, the CDR3 is TGTGCCAGCAGCTACTACTCACAGGGGATAAACTACGAGCAGTACTTC.

This clone was seen only once. The rearrangement links TRBV5-6 to TRBJ2-1; the match to TRBD2 covers 10 bases. V lost 1 base to trimming and J lost 10 bases; unmatched junction nucleotides: 5. Germline lookup yields CDR1 SGHDT and CDR2 YYEEEE. The CDR3 length is 14 residues. The CDR3 spells CASSLPSGRIEQFF. The CDR3 nucleotides read TGTGCCAGCAGCTTGCCTAGCGGGAGAATAGAGCAGTTCTTC.

The V gene is TRBV9, the J gene TRBJ1-2; 9 positions match TRBD1. V was pared by 3 bases and J by 2 bases, with 2 bases of the junction left unmatched. Germline lookup yields CDR1 SGDLS and CDR2 YYNGEE. The CDR3 loop spans 14 amino acids. The CDR3 reads CASSAGTGNYGYTF. The CDR3 region has the DNA TGTGCCAGCAGCGCCGGGACAGGGAACTATGGCTACACCTTC.

Here the CDR3 reads CASSISWTGTDTQYF. In nucleotides, the CDR3 is TGTGCCAGCAGCATCTCTTGGACAGGCACAGATACGCAGTATTTT. The genes are TRBV5-6 and TRBJ2-3; TRBD1 might be the D (6 bases). V gave up 4 bases and J gave up 1 base, with 13 bases separating them. This CDR3 is built from 15 residues. Per the germline V gene, CDR1 is SGHDT and CDR2 is YYEEEE.

This chain uses TRBV12-5 with TRBJ1-5; D might be TRBD1 (6 bases). Germline V gives CDR1 LGHNT, CDR2 FRNRAP. Trimming cost V 2 bases and J 6 bases, with 11 bases left between them. This CDR3 is 14 amino acids long. CDR3 sequence reads: CASGLRGGGQPQHF. In DNA, the CDR3 is TGTGCTAGTGGTTTGAGGGGGGGCGGTCAGCCCCAGCATTTT.

This clone was observed once. The V gene is TRBV11-3, the J gene TRBJ1-1; 7 bases match TRBD1. Germline V gene data show CDR1 as SGHNT and CDR2 as YENEEA. Trimming cost V 5 bases and J 4 bases; bases outside gene matches: 7. This CDR3 is 14 amino acids long. In DNA, the CDR3 is TGTGCCAGCAGCCGCGACAGGGCCGCCACTGAAGCTTTCTTT. It codes for CASSRDRAATEAFF.

This chain connects TRBV6-5 to TRBJ2-1; TRBD2 matches 15 bases. Losses at the gene ends were 5 bases for V and 6 bases for J; bases not matched to a gene: 2. CDR3 length: 15 amino acids. Germline CDR1 is MNHEY and CDR2 is SVGAGI. CDR3: CASSRTSGRANEQFF. CDR3 DNA sequence: TGTGCCAGCAGTAGGACTAGCGGGAGGGCCAATGAGCAGTTCTTC.

The chain joins TRBV4-1 to TRBJ2-1; D gene uncertain. V lost 0 bases and J lost 12, with 12 bases in between. Germline V gene sequence: CDR1 MGHRA, CDR2 YSYEKL. The CDR3 has 13 amino acids. CDR3 DNA: TGCGCCAGCAGCCAAGATGTGGAGCCGGCGCAGTTCTTC. It is translated as CASSQDVEPAQFF.

The chain links TRBV6-5 to TRBJ1-5; a possible D gene is TRBD1 (6 bases). This CDR3 has 12 amino acids. The ends were cut back, 5 bases at V and 15 bases at J, with 17 bases in the middle. CDR1 and CDR2 (germline): MNHEY, SVGAGI. CDR3 protein: CASSTTGKGWHF. The CDR3 DNA follows: TGTGCCAGCAGTACCACAGGGAAGGGATGGCATTTT.

J is TRBJ1-5 and V is TRBV28; 8 nucleotides align to TRBD1. The germline V gene encodes CDR1 MDHEN and CDR2 SYDVKM. The CDR3 length is 14 residues. V lost 6 bases, J lost 5 bases, and 6 bases stayed unmatched. The CDR3 loop reads CASSLGTGYQPQHF. CDR3 nucleotide sequence: TGTGCCAGCAGCCTTGGGACAGGATATCAGCCCCAGCATTTT.

The V and J genes are TRBV10-3 and TRBJ1-5; TRBD1 agrees at 7 bases. The V gene end was trimmed by 0 bases and the J gene end by 5 bases; junction bases not matched to a gene: 10. The CDR3 sequence is 17 residues long. From germline, CDR1 is ENHRY and CDR2 SYGVKD. The CDR3 is CAISESRGQGADQPQHF. Here the CDR3 DNA reads TGTGCCATCAGTGAGTCGAGGGGGCAGGGTGCGGATCAGCCCCAGCATTTT.

V gene TRBV7-3 combines with J gene TRBJ2-2; 10 bases fit TRBD1. Losses at the gene ends were 9 bases for V and 5 bases for J; bases not matched to a gene: 3. The germline V gene encodes CDR1 SGHTA and CDR2 FQGTGA. CDR3 size: 13 residues. CDR3: CASGQGDTGELFF. CDR3 nucleotide sequence: TGTGCCAGTGGACAGGGGGATACCGGGGAGCTGTTTTTT.

J is TRBJ2-7 and V is TRBV12-2; the D segment call TRBD1 is taken from the table without a DNA check. TRBV12-2 is shown as a pseudogene. This CDR3 has 17 amino acids. CDR3 in amino acids: CASRLDSPFGQGYEQYF. The CDR3 region has the DNA TGTGCAAGTCGCTTAGACTCGCCTTTTGGACAGGGGTACGAGCAGTACTTC.